Each of the 13 T cell receptor beta chains below was sequenced from the same sample in a study of blood T cell repertoires in COVID-19. The data were produced by immunoSEQ multiplex PCR, yet TCRdb's version contains in-frame clones alone and is incomplete. The table includes under 35,000 clones, 85% to 90% detected once. Material: peripheral blood. The origin of the receptors is a man aged 70-80 years with active COVID-19.

The V and J genes are TRBV14 and TRBJ2-1, with D perhaps TRBD2 (6 bases). The ends were cut back, 4 bases at V and 13 bases at J, with 17 bases in the middle. Germline CDR1 is SGHDN and CDR2 is FVKESK. The CDR3 totals 13 residues. CDR3 nucleotides: TGTGCCAGCAGCCCGGGACTCCCAACCGAACAGTTCTTC. It encodes CASSPGLPTEQFF. The full variable domain, in which reference TRBV14 and TRBJ2-1 provide the parts outside the CDR3, is EAGVTQFPSHSVIEKGQTVTLRCDPISGHDNLYWYRRVMGKEIKFLLHFVKESKQDESGMPNNRFLAERTGGTYSTLKVQPAELEDSGVYFCASSPGLPTEQFFGPGTRLTVL.

This sequence joins TRBV5-4 and TRBJ1-2; 7 nucleotides agree with TRBD1. In germline, CDR1 is SGHNT, CDR2 YYREEE (reference sequence). J was trimmed by 5 bases and V by 9 bases; bases with no gene match: 13. The CDR3 totals 14 residues. The CDR3 sequence is CATTVRQGRYGYTF. In DNA form, the CDR3 reads TGTGCCACCACAGTAAGACAGGGACGGTATGGCTACACCTTC.

The chain couples TRBV29-1 to TRBJ1-2; D is undetermined. CDR3 length: 14 amino acids. Trimming removed 0 bases at V and 2 bases at J, with 10 bases between. Germline V gene lookup returns CDR1 SQVTM and CDR2 ANQGSEA. CDR3 sequence (DNA): TGCAGCGTTGAAGATATTGACAAAAACTATGGCTACACCTTC. It translates to CSVEDIDKNYGYTF.

The chain is built from TRBV27 and TRBJ2-1; 11 nucleotides align to TRBD2. Trimming took 4 bases from V and 5 from J; bases not matched to a gene: 1. This CDR3 is built from 14 residues. Looked up from germline, CDR1 is MNHEY and CDR2 is SMNVEV (reference sequence). The CDR3 loop reads CASSSGLADNEQFF. The DNA for the CDR3 is TGTGCCAGCAGTTCGGGACTAGCGGACAATGAGCAGTTCTTC.

Turning to this clone: This same CDR3 is encoded by further DNA sequences in the sample. V usage is TRBV14 and J usage is TRBJ2-1; D perhaps matches TRBD2 (5 bases). Trimming took off 1 base at V and 11 bases at J, with 12 bases between the two ends. CDR1 is SGHDN and CDR2 is FVKESK in the germline V gene. This CDR3 is built from 13 residues. For the CDR3, the DNA is TGTGCCAGCAGCCAAGGTGGCCGGGAAAAGCAGTTCTTC. It encodes CASSQGGREKQFF.

CDR3 in amino acids: CASSLEGLDRGFDTEAFF. In DNA form, the CDR3 reads TGCGCCAGCAGCTTGGAAGGTTTGGACAGGGGTTTTGACACTGAAGCTTTCTTT. The chain couples TRBV5-1 to TRBJ1-1, with 9 bases identical to TRBD1. Germline values: CDR1 SGHRS, CDR2 YFSETQ. CDR3 length: 18 amino acids. The junction had 12 bases not matched to a gene; V was cut back by 0 bases and J by 3 bases.

J is TRBJ1-6 and V is TRBV11-3, with 12 positions matching TRBD1. Germline values: CDR1 SGHNT, CDR2 YENEEA. Trimming took 1 base from V and 3 from J; bases not matched to a gene: 10. This CDR3 has 20 amino acids. CDR3 sequence: CASSLGLRGQGAIYNSPLHF. DNA of the CDR3: TGTGCCAGCAGCTTAGGACTTAGGGGACAGGGGGCGATCTATAATTCACCCCTCCACTTT.

In its sample, this clone was seen once. CDR3 DNA: TGTGCCAGCAGCGTCACTAGCGGGTTGGGAGCCAAAAACATTCAGTACTTC. It is translated as CASSVTSGLGAKNIQYF. The rearrangement uses TRBV5-6 and TRBJ2-4; 9 bases fit TRBD2. Trimming removed 4 bases from V and 0 bases from J; junction bases left unmatched: 8. Per the germline V gene, CDR1 is SGHDT and CDR2 is YYEEEE. This CDR3 comprises 17 residues.

J is TRBJ2-5 and V is TRBV5-1, with 12 bases identical to TRBD1. The germline CDR1 and CDR2 sequences are SGHRS and YFSETQ. This CDR3 has 15 residues. Trimming took 4 bases from V and 11 from J; bases not matched to a gene: 12. In DNA, the CDR3 is TGCGCCAGCAGCGAGGCGGGACAGGGGGCGTGGGAGCAGTACTTC. Residues: CASSEAGQGAWEQYF.

This chain links TRBV5-4 with TRBJ2-1, with a weak D call TRBD1 (5 bases). From germline, CDR1 is SGHNT and CDR2 YYREEE (reference sequence). V dropped 2 bases and J dropped 2 bases, with 8 bases sitting between them. This CDR3 comprises 14 residues. The CDR3 here is CASSFMGPYNEQFF. CDR3 DNA: TGTGCCAGCAGCTTCATGGGGCCCTACAATGAGCAGTTCTTC.

This chain links TRBV12-3 or TRBV12-4 with TRBJ1-2; weak D call: TRBD1 (5 bases). Trimming removed 6 bases at V and 3 bases at J, with 8 bases between. The length of the CDR3 is 12 residues. The CDR3 region is CASSLQDYGYTF. Here the CDR3 DNA reads TGTGCCAGCAGCCTACAGGACTATGGCTACACCTTC.

Turning to this clone: The same CDR3 is also encoded by other DNA sequences in this sample. The chain employs TRBV11-2 and TRBJ2-7; TRBD2 matches 7 bases. This CDR3 is built from 15 residues. Germline-derived CDR1 and CDR2 are SGHAT and FQNNGV. Trimming cost V 5 bases and J 0 bases; bases outside gene matches: 7. CDR3 bases: TGTGCCAGCAGCCCTCTAGCGGCGGCCTCCTACGAGCAGTACTTC. Protein product: CASSPLAAASYEQYF.

V gene TRBV28 combines with J gene TRBJ1-5; the match to TRBD1 covers 7 bases. The germline V gene has CDR1 MDHEN and CDR2 SYDVKM. V shed 0 bases, J shed 2 bases, and the junction held 1 base outside the gene matches. The CDR3 contains 15 residues. CDR3 in DNA: TGTGCCAGCAGTTTATGGGGGACAGGCAATCAGCCCCAGCATTTT. Encoded protein: CASSLWGTGNQPQHF.